This T cell receptor (beta chain) originates from a study of human T cells and chemical hapten exposure. Study-wide results and caveats: Since the donors had alopecia, their immune response may not be the same as that of healthy people.

Regarding this clonotype: Antigen specificity is unknown.

Time point: patch test 3, about 24 weeks after DPC sensitization. Noted treatment: therapeutic diphenylcyclopropenone sensitization with weekly scalp DPC. CDR1 and CDR2 (germline): MNHEY, SVGEGT. The CDR3 is 13 residues long. V was shortened by 6 bases and J by 4 bases, with 10 bases between the two germline ends. The library tagged each cDNA molecule with unique molecular identifiers. TCRdb re-analysed the RACE reads in MiXCR, keeping a single row per CDR3 protein. The table lists some 96,000 distinct CDR3 sequences, 25% to 35% of them singletons. The TCR sequence derives from a middle-aged man with alopecia areata. Some clones in this sample may be carry-over from other donors' samples. The V call is TRBV6-2 or TRBV6-3, the J call TRBJ1-5; D perhaps matches TRBD1 (6 bases). The source material was whole blood, sampled in connection with sensitization to the hapten diphenylcyclopropenone (DPC). CDR3 in amino acids: CASSMDRNQPQHF. The CDR3, as DNA: TGTGCCAGCAGCATGGACAGAAATCAGCCCCAGCATTTT.